This TCR beta chain is drawn from a study of T-cell reconstitution after alpha-beta-depleted transplantation in children. Researchers prepared the TCRbeta library using unique molecular identifiers, the study reports. One entry per CDR3 protein, called by TCRdb with MiXCR from the PCR reads. The top ten hold 0.79% of the sample, which has hundreds of thousands of distinct CDR3 sequences, around 14% seen once. This clonotype was seen repeatedly, ten times or more. This sample comprised PBMCs, obtained before TCRalphabeta/CD19-depleted stem cell transplant. The sequence derives from a girl aged 2 to 10 with congenital amegakaryocytic thrombocytopenia, due to receive a stem cell transplant.

The CDR3 loop is CAGRRPFDNSPLHF. As DNA, the CDR3 is TGTGCCGGCCGGAGACCGTTCGATAATTCACCCCTCCACTTT. The gene calls are TRBV28 and TRBJ1-6; no definite D call. V dropped 11 bases and J dropped 5 bases, with 16 bases sitting between them. Germline V gene lookup returns CDR1 MDHEN and CDR2 SYDVKM. CDR3 length: 14 residues.